These 21 T cell receptor beta chains were sequenced from one sample in a study of early T cells in non-severe SARS-CoV-2 infection. TCRdb reprocessed the 5' RACE reads via MiXCR and lists one record per CDR3 protein. The top ten hold just over 6.5% of the sample, which has 20,000 to 25,000 distinct CDR3 sequences, about 4.8% seen once. Sample: whole blood. The receptors were sampled from an adult who was a healthcare worker with PCR-confirmed SARS-CoV-2 infection or an uninfected control (not recorded which).

The V and J genes are TRBV9 and TRBJ2-7; perhaps D is TRBD1 or TRBD2 (6 bases each). V was cut by 2 bases and J by 7 bases, with 22 bases left in between. Looked up from germline, CDR1 is SGDLS and CDR2 is YYNGEE. The CDR3 totals 16 residues. CDR3 residues: CASSVTSWGPGGEQYF. DNA for the CDR3: TGTGCCAGCAGCGTTACTAGCTGGGGGCCCGGGGGTGAGCAGTACTTC. Together with reference TRBV9 and TRBJ2-7, the CDR3 gives the full variable domain: DSGVTQTPKHLITATGQRVTLRCSPRSGDLSVYWYQQSLDQGLQFLIQYYNGEERAKGNILERFSAQQFPDLHSELNLSSLELGDSALYFCASSVTSWGPGGEQYFGPGTRLTVT.

This chain links TRBV7-9 with TRBJ1-2; D is possibly TRBD1 (6 bases). CDR1 is SEHNR and CDR2 is FQNEAQ in the germline V gene (reference sequence). Trimming removed 7 bases at V and 4 bases at J, with 16 bases between. The CDR3 totals 14 residues. CDR3 residues: CASTNTGSSYGYTF. CDR3 coding DNA: TGTGCCAGCACTAACACAGGGTCCAGCTATGGCTACACCTTC.

The chain employs TRBV20-1 and TRBJ1-5; unclear D gene. Looked up from germline, CDR1 is DFQATT and CDR2 is SNEGSKA (reference sequence). V was clipped by 0 bases and J by 3 bases, with 18 bases between them. This CDR3 has 17 amino acids. CDR3 sequence: CSARDESVSTYNQPQHF. As DNA, the CDR3 is TGCAGTGCTAGAGATGAGTCGGTTTCTACTTACAATCAGCCCCAGCATTTT.

This clonotype was counted between two and nine times. The V and J genes are TRBV6-5 and TRBJ2-7; D is undetermined. The CDR3 has 17 residues. Trimming shortened V by 0 bases and J by 2 bases, and 17 bases separated the two germline ends. Germline values: CDR1 MNHEY, CDR2 SVGAGI. The CDR3 bases are TGTGCCAGCAGTTACTCGACCGGGCCTGGGAACCCCTACGAGCAGTACTTC. Translating it yields CASSYSTGPGNPYEQYF.

This clonotype was recorded many times. The rearrangement uses TRBV9 and TRBJ2-1, with 7 nucleotides matching TRBD2. With 4 bases clipped from V and 8 bases from J, the junction kept 15 bases outside the gene matches. This CDR3 has 16 residues. Germline CDR1 and CDR2: SGDLS and YYNGEE. This chain's CDR3 is CASSSPPGGGKYEQFF. In DNA, the CDR3 is TGTGCCAGCAGCTCCCCCCCCGGGGGAGGGAAGTATGAGCAGTTCTTC.

This clonotype was found many times. The chain has TRBV18 and TRBJ1-1, with D maybe TRBD1 (5 bases). Looked up from germline, CDR1 is KGHSH and CDR2 is LQKENI. The V end was cut by 2 bases, the J end by 0 bases, with 7 bases between. The CDR3 spans 14 residues. CDR3 residues: CASSPGGLNTEAFF. Written as DNA, the CDR3 is TGTGCCAGCTCACCAGGGGGTTTGAACACTGAAGCTTTCTTT.

This clonotype was picked up many times. The rearrangement joins TRBV2 to TRBJ1-2; TRBD1 might be the D (6 bases). This CDR3 has 14 amino acids. Germline V gene data show CDR1 as SNHLY and CDR2 as FYNNEI. Trimming stripped 9 bases from V and 4 bases from J, with 18 bases between. The CDR3 sequence: CASTPDRRVYGYTF. CDR3 in DNA: TGTGCCAGTACACCCGACAGGAGAGTCTATGGCTACACCTTC.

Many counts were recorded for this clonotype. This chain links TRBV27 with TRBJ1-2, with a possible D match to TRBD1 (6 bases). The length of the CDR3 is 13 residues. V lost 2 bases and J 8 bases, leaving 12 bases between the germline ends. CDR1 and CDR2 from the germline V gene are MNHEY and SMNVEV (reference sequence). CDR3 coding DNA: TGTGCCAGCAGTTTAGGGGGGGCGTTCGGCTACACCTTC. The encoded protein is CASSLGGAFGYTF.

This clonotype was seen ten or more times. This chain uses TRBV5-4 with TRBJ1-2, with D possibly being TRBD1 (5 bases). The germline V gene encodes CDR1 SGHNT and CDR2 YYREEE (reference sequence). V lost 4 bases and J lost 1, with 8 bases in between. This CDR3 has 13 amino acids. The CDR3 nucleotides read TGTGCCAGCAGCCCAGACAGTAACTATGGCTACACCTTC. This encodes CASSPDSNYGYTF.

This chain uses TRBV12-3 or TRBV12-4 with TRBJ1-6; D possibly corresponds to TRBD1 (5 bases). The length of the CDR3 is 15 residues. Trimming left V 4 bases short and J 9 bases short, with 16 bases between. The CDR3 sequence: CASSSSRGPGSPLHF. CDR3 nucleotide sequence: TGTGCCAGCAGTTCGTCTAGGGGACCTGGTTCACCCCTCCACTTT.

This clonotype was counted ten times or more. CDR3 sequence (DNA): TGTGCCAGCTCACCACGCAGCGAACAAACCGGGGAGCTGTTTTTT. Its protein is CASSPRSEQTGELFF. This chain joins TRBV18 and TRBJ2-2; D is uncertain. The CDR3 extends over 15 amino acids. Germline assignment: CDR1 KGHSH and CDR2 LQKENI. The germline V and J ends were trimmed by 1 base and 5 bases, with 11 bases remaining between them.

This clonotype was seen many times. The chain uses TRBV6-1 and TRBJ2-5; possibly TRBD1 or TRBD2 for D (5 bases each). The CDR3 runs to 18 residues. Germline CDR1 MNHNS, CDR2 SASEGT. Trimming took off 0 bases at V and 4 bases at J, with 21 bases between the two ends. The DNA of the CDR3 is TGTGCCAGCAGTGAAGCGCACGGTTTCACAGGAGGTCCAGAGACCCAGTACTTC. Amino acid sequence: CASSEAHGFTGGPETQYF.

The rearrangement joins TRBV20-1 to TRBJ1-1; D is perhaps TRBD1 (5 bases). The CDR3 covers 12 residues. Germline V gene data show CDR1 as DFQATT and CDR2 as SNEGSKA (reference sequence). The V gene lost 3 bases and the J gene lost 3 bases, with 8 bases spanning the gap. The CDR3 here is CSASRGDTEAFF. CDR3 in DNA: TGCAGTGCTAGTCGGGGGGACACTGAAGCTTTCTTT.

This clonotype was detected many times. The rearrangement joins TRBV4-1 to TRBJ2-2, with D hard to call. Trimming removed 0 bases at V and 4 bases at J, with 3 bases between. CDR1 and CDR2 from the germline V gene are MGHRA and YSYEKL. The CDR3 has 13 amino acids. CDR3 DNA sequence: TGCGCCAGCAGCCAAGAGCGCACCGGGGAGCTGTTTTTT. Protein product: CASSQERTGELFF.

Relative to its sample, this clonotype is medium-sized. This sequence joins TRBV6-4 and TRBJ2-2; D is uncertain. V dropped 2 bases and J dropped 3 bases, with 7 bases sitting between them. CDR3 size: 14 residues. Germline-derived CDR1 and CDR2 are MRHNA and SNTAGT. Written as DNA, the CDR3 is TGTGCCAGCAGTGACGGCAGAGACACCGGGGAGCTGTTTTTT. Residues: CASSDGRDTGELFF.

This clonotype occurred many times. The chain links TRBV20-1 to TRBJ1-1; D gene uncertain. Trimming took off 5 bases at V and 3 bases at J, with 4 bases between the two ends. Germline assignment: CDR1 DFQATT and CDR2 SNEGSKA (reference sequence). The CDR3 extends over 10 amino acids. CDR3 DNA: TGCAGTGCTTACGACACTGAAGCTTTCTTT. Protein: CSAYDTEAFF.

The table lists this clonotype with many counts. J is TRBJ2-5 and V is TRBV20-1; tentative D call: TRBD2 (6 bases). This CDR3 is built from 12 residues. Trimming pared 5 bases from V and 4 bases from J, leaving 11 bases between. CDR1 is DFQATT and CDR2 is SNEGSKA in the germline V gene (reference sequence). CDR3 region: CSAPRGRETQYF. In DNA form, the CDR3 reads TGCAGTGCTCCCCGGGGGAGAGAGACCCAGTACTTC.

This clonotype was observed many times. The chain couples TRBV7-6 to TRBJ1-1, with TRBD1 identical over 7 bases. This CDR3 region has 14 residues. Germline CDR1 and CDR2: SGHVS and FNYEAQ. V shed 1 base and J 1 base; nucleotides not matched to a gene: 0. CDR3 residues: CASSLDRGNTEAFF. CDR3 DNA: TGTGCCAGCAGCTTAGACAGGGGGAACACTGAAGCTTTCTTT. Looking up the rest from reference TRBV7-6 and TRBJ1-1 gives the full variable domain: GAGVSQSPRYKVTKRGQDVALRCDPISGHVSLYWYRQALGQGPEFLTYFNYEAQQDKSGLPNDRFSAERPEGSISTLTIQRTEQRDSAMYRCASSLDRGNTEAFFGQGTRLTVV.

This clonotype was observed a handful of times. The chain has TRBV7-8 and TRBJ2-7; D possibly matches TRBD1 or TRBD2 (5 bases each). Trimming shortened V by 2 bases and J by 2 bases, and 13 bases separated the two germline ends. This CDR3 comprises 15 residues. The germline gives CDR1 SGHVS, CDR2 FQNEAQ. CDR3 nucleotide sequence: TGTGCCAGCAGCTTACCTTGGGGACGGGCCTACGAGCAGTACTTC. It is translated as CASSLPWGRAYEQYF. The full variable domain, completed using reference TRBV7-8 and TRBJ2-7, is GAGVSQSPRYKVAKRGQDVALRCDPISGHVSLFWYQQALGQGPEFLTYFQNEAQLDKSGLPSDRFFAERPEGSVSTLKIQRTQQEDSAVYLCASSLPWGRAYEQYFGPGTRLTVT.

In its sample, this clonotype was seen many times. V gene TRBV18 combines with J gene TRBJ1-3; D is perhaps TRBD1 (6 bases). Germline CDR1 reads KGHSH; CDR2 reads LQKENI. The CDR3 totals 15 residues. Trimming cost V 8 bases and J 0 bases, with 14 bases left between them. In nucleotides, the CDR3 is TGTGCCAGCGTCGGACAGACGAGCTCTGGAAACACCATATATTTT. Residues: CASVGQTSSGNTIYF.

This clonotype turned up a few times. The chain combines TRBV5-1 with TRBJ2-2; TRBD2 is a possible D gene (6 bases). Germline V gene sequence: CDR1 SGHRS, CDR2 YFSETQ. This CDR3 contains 14 residues. Trimming shortened V by 4 bases and J by 4 bases, and 11 bases separated the two germline ends. CDR3 in amino acids: CASSPGLRTGELFF. The CDR3 bases are TGCGCCAGCAGCCCGGGACTCCGCACCGGGGAGCTGTTTTTT.